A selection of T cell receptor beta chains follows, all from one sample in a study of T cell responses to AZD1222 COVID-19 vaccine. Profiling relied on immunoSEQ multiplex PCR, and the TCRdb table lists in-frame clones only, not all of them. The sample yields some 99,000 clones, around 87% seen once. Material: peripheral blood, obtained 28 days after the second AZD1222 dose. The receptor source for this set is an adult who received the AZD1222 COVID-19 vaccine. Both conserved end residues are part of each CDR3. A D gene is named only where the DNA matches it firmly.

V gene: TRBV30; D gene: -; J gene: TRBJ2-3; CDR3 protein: CAWSGGLSTDTQYF
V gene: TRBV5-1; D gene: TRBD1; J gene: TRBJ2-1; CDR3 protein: CASWATSGTGVNEQFF
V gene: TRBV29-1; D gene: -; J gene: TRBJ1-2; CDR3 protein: CSGHSRHYGYTF
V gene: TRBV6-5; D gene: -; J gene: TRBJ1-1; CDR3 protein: CASTTAANTEAFF
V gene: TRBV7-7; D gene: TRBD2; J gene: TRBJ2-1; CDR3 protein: CASSQGTSGYNEQFF
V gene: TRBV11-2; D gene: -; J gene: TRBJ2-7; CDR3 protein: CASSSSLGDSYEQYF
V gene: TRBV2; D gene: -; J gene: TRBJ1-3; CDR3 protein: CASSEGSGDSGNTIYF
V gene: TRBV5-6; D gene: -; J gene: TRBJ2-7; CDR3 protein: CASSFPETPLTGEQYF
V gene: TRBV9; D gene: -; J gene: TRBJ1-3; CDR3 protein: CASSALDANSLIYF
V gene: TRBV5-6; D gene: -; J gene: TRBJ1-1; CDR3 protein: CASSLVQLNTEAFF
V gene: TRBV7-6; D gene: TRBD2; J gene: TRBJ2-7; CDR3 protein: CASSPAAGETYEQYF
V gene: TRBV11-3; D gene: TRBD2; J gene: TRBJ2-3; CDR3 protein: CASSLGRSGSSTDTQYF
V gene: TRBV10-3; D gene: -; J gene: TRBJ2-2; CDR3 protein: CAISENSNTGELFF
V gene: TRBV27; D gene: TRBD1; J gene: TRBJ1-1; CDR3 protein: CASSRTGGNTEAFF
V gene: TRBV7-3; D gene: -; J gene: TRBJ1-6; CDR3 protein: CASSFGRAKSPLHF
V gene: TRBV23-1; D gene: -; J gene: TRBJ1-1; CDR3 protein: CASSQSTVNTEAFF
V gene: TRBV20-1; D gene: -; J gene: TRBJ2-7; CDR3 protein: CSAGGHSSYEQYF
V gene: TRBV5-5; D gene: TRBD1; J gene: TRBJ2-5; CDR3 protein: CASSLTGGRETQYF
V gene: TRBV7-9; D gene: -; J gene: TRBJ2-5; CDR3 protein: CASSLAPEWRGTQYF
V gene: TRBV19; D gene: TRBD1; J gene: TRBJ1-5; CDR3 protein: CASSVDRFNQPQHF
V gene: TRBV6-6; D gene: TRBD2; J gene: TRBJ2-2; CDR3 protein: CASRPVSGSSTGELFF
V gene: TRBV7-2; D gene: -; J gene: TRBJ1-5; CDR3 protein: CASSLALSGQKWIQPQHF
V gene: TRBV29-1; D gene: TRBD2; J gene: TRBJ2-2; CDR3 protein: CSARLAGGNTGELFF
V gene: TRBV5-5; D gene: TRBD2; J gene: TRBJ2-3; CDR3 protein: CASSKTSVGTDTQYF
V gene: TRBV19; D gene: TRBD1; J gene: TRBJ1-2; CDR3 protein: CASKRQGGGYTF
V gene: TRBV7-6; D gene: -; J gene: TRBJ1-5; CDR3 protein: CASSLGQGRSNQPQHF
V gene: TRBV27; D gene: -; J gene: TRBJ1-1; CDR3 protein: CASSRFRATEAFF
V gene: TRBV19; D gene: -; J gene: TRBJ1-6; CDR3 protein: CASNGRRRSPLHF
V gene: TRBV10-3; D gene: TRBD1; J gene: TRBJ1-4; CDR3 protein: CAISESTGQSNEKLFF
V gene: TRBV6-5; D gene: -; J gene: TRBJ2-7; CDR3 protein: CASSLGLGGNEQYF
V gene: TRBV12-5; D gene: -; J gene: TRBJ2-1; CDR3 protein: CASGLVQRPWRGTPQGAYNEQFF
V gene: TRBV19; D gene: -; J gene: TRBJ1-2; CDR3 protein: CASSIDSNYGYTF
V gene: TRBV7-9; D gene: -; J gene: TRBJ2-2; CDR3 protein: CASSLNTGELFF
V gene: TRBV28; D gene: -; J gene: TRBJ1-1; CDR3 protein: CASSSGLNTEAFF
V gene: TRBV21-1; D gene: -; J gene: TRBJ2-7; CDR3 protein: CASSKAQGTSGRSYEQYF
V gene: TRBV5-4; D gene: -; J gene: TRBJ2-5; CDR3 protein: CASNPGTQETQYF
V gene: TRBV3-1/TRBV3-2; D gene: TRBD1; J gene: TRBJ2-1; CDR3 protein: CASSQDRQGRPNEQFF
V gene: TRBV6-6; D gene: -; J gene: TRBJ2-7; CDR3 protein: CASSLQGWSYEQYF
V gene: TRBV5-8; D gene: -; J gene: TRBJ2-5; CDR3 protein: CASSFVLQETQYF
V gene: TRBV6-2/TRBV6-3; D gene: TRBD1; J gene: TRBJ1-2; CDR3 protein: CASSSTGSGYTF
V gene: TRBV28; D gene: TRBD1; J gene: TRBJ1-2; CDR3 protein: CATRTGGEIDGYTF
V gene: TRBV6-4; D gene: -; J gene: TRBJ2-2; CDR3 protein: CASSPRLDVGTGELFF
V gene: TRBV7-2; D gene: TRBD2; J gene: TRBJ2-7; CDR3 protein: CASSPGLAGDSHLF
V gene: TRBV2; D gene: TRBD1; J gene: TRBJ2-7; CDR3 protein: CASSLGPGQGMSEQYF
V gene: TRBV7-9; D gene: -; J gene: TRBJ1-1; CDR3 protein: CASSLADNTEAFF
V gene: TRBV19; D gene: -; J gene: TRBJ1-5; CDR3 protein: CASSESGHSNQPQHF
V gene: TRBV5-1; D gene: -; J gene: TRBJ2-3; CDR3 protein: CASSLSPYSDTQYF
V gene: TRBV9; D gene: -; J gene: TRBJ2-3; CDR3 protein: CASSAGGPRDTQYF
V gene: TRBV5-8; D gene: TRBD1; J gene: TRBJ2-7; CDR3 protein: CASSQGTGGPYEQYF
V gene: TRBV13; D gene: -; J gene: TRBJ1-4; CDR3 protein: CASKSGTINEKLFF
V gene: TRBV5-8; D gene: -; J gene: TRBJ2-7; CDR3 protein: CASSFLRTDRQYF
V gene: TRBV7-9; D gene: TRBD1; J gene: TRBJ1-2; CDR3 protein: CASSLGPPTTGGYGYTF